The present T cell receptor (beta chain) was sequenced within a study of T cell responses to AZD1222 COVID-19 vaccine. Germline assignment: CDR1 MDHEN and CDR2 SYDVKM. The CDR3 totals 16 residues. Trimming removed 4 bases from V and 1 base from J; junction bases left unmatched: 9. As regards this clone: The antigen remains undetermined.

Libraries were prepared by immunoSEQ multiplex PCR; TCRdb keeps only in-frame clonotypes and omits some of them. The table has about 96,000 clones, about 89% seen once. General observations from the study: Only a handful of AZD1222 recipients, six or seven in all, had baseline seropositivity. Donors, mostly white British, included more females; clonal diversity was possibly underestimated.

Sequences were derived from peripheral blood, sampled on day 0 of AZD1222 vaccination. The chain joins TRBV28 to TRBJ1-1; 7 bases fit TRBD1. This receptor was identified in an adult in good health. Written as DNA, the CDR3 is TGTGCCAGCAGTTATAGGGGGACAGCCACGAACACTGAAGCTTTCTTT. As protein: CASSYRGTATNTEAFF.